The 15 T cell receptor beta chains below all came from one sample that was sequenced in a study of CD8+ T cells in alopecia areata (dated by TCRdb to the late 2010s). This sample's treatment or condition label indicates: oral pan-JAK inhibitor, 5-10 mg twice daily. The method was the immunoSEQ multiplex PCR assay. RNA was extracted from all samples and reverse transcribed into cDNA as template for TCR sequencing. TCRdb's version of the immuneACCESS table is confined to in-frame rearrangements and falls short of the full clone set. An unresolved V gene accounts for under half of the shortfall where checked; the remainder is of unknown origin. This sample is represented by a few hundred thousand clones; less than 45% of them were singletons. The ten largest clones represent approximately 2.9% of the sample. This material consisted of CD4+ T cells sorted from blood, taken at approximately week 37, from a patient treated with tofacitinib. Receptors originate from a human donor with alopecia areata.

The V call is TRBV7-9, the J call TRBJ2-2; D uncertain. V was shortened by 2 bases and J by 2 bases, with 9 bases between the two germline ends. This CDR3 spans 15 amino acids. CDR1 is SEHNR and CDR2 is FQNEAQ in the germline V gene (reference sequence). The CDR3: CASSLITDNTGELFF. CDR3 in DNA: TGTGCCAGCAGCTTAATAACAGACAACACCGGGGAGCTGTTTTTT.

The chain carries TRBV11-2 and TRBJ2-3; 9 bases map to TRBD2. The CDR3 sequence is 17 residues long. V lost 1 base, J lost 4 bases, and 9 bases stayed unmatched. Looked up from germline, CDR1 is SGHAT and CDR2 is FQNNGV. The CDR3 DNA is TGTGCCAGCAGCTTAGGGAGAGGGACTAGCATCGCAGATACGCAGTATTTT. This sequence encodes CASSLGRGTSIADTQYF.

In its sample, this clone was seen a few times. The genes are TRBV6-6 and TRBJ2-3, with 8 bases matching TRBD1. Trimming removed 2 bases from V and 0 bases from J; junction bases left unmatched: 4. Germline V gene lookup returns CDR1 MNHNY and CDR2 SVGAGI (reference sequence). The CDR3 contains 16 residues. CDR3 in amino acids: CASSYGQGASTDTQYF. Written as DNA, the CDR3 is TGTGCCAGCAGTTACGGGCAGGGGGCTAGCACAGATACGCAGTATTTT.

The CDR3 DNA follows: TGTGCCGTTTGGCAGCCAATGAACACTGAAGCTTTCTTT. Translating gives CAVWQPMNTEAFF. V usage is TRBV6-1 and J usage is TRBJ1-1, with unresolved D. The V and J ends lost 11 bases and 0 bases respectively, with 13 bases between them. The CDR3 has 13 residues. Germline CDR1 reads MNHNS; CDR2 reads SASEGT.

This clone was detected only a few times. V usage is TRBV5-1 and J usage is TRBJ2-3; D gene ambiguous. Germline V gene data show CDR1 as SGHRS and CDR2 as YFSETQ. Trimming cost V 1 base and J 4 bases, with 16 bases left between them. CDR3 length equals 16 residues. The CDR3: CASSLWSGTPPDTQYF. As DNA, the CDR3 is TGCGCCAGCAGCTTGTGGTCAGGAACGCCGCCAGATACGCAGTATTTT.

This chain joins TRBV12-5 and TRBJ2-5; D is possibly TRBD2 (5 bases). CDR1 and CDR2 (germline): LGHNT, FRNRAP. The V end lost 1 base, the J end lost 4 bases, and 10 bases lay between the germline ends. The CDR3 covers 14 residues. CDR3 sequence reads: CASGLGRPAETQYF. In DNA, the CDR3 is TGTGCTAGTGGTTTGGGGAGGCCAGCAGAGACCCAGTACTTC.

The sample holds a few counts of this clone. The chain recombines TRBV19 with TRBJ1-3, with 9 bases identical to TRBD1. Germline V gene lookup returns CDR1 LNHDA and CDR2 SQIVND (reference sequence). The length of the CDR3 is 14 residues. Germline trimming cut 10 bases from V and 7 bases from J; bases unmatched to any gene: 11. DNA for the CDR3: TGTGCCACTTCTCCGGGACAGGGATTGAACACCATATATTTT. Amino acids: CATSPGQGLNTIYF.

The chain is built from TRBV5-4 and TRBJ2-3; D tentatively reads TRBD1 or TRBD2 (5 bases each). The CDR3 loop spans 15 amino acids. Germline CDR1 and CDR2: SGHNT and YYREEE (reference sequence). V was cut by 4 bases and J by 2 bases, with 14 bases left in between. The CDR3 reads CASSPRDPFTDTQYF. For the CDR3, the DNA is TGTGCCAGCAGCCCCCGGGACCCCTTCACAGATACGCAGTATTTT.

This clone was found a few times. This sequence joins TRBV29-1 and TRBJ2-6, with 7 bases matching TRBD1. This CDR3 region has 18 residues. V shed 1 base and J 2 bases; nucleotides not matched to a gene: 11. Germline V gene data show CDR1 as SQVTM and CDR2 as ANQGSEA. The CDR3 loop reads CSVEVWSRGSTGANVLTF. The CDR3 DNA is TGCAGCGTTGAAGTATGGAGCAGGGGGAGTACTGGGGCCAACGTCCTGACTTTC.

A single count supports this clone. The rearrangement uses TRBV18 and TRBJ2-3; D gene unclear. V was shortened by 2 bases and J by 2 bases, with 11 bases between the two germline ends. The germline CDR1 and CDR2 sequences are KGHSH and LQKENI. CDR3 length equals 15 residues. The chain's CDR3 is CASSPLFSLTDTQYF. The CDR3 DNA follows: TGTGCCAGCTCACCATTATTCAGTCTCACAGATACGCAGTATTTT.

This clone was seen only a few times. The chain couples TRBV25-1 to TRBJ2-3; D call uncertain. The germline V and J ends were trimmed by 4 bases and 6 bases, with 17 bases remaining between them. Germline CDR1 MGHDK, CDR2 SYGVNS. CDR3 size: 15 residues. The CDR3 nucleotides are TGTGCCAGCAGTGCCCTAGAAGACTTGACGGATACGCAGTATTTT. Its protein is CASSALEDLTDTQYF.

A few counts support this clone. Here the CDR3 DNA reads TGTGCCAGCAGCGTGGAATGGGCGCAGCCCCAGCATTTT. The encoded protein is CASSVEWAQPQHF. V and J are TRBV7-2 and TRBJ1-5; D is ambiguous. Deletions cut 5 bases from V and 7 bases from J, with 12 bases between. Per germline, CDR1 SGHTA and CDR2 FQGNSA. The CDR3 is made up of 13 amino acids.

The rearrangement links TRBV28 to TRBJ2-5; the D gene is possibly TRBD1 (6 bases). Trimming shortened V by 5 bases and J by 2 bases, and 18 bases separated the two germline ends. The CDR3 totals 16 residues. CDR1 is MDHEN, CDR2 SYDVKM, per germline. The CDR3 region has the DNA TGTGCCAGCAGTATGTCTCGAGGGGGAAGGCAAGAGACCCAGTACTTC. Protein: CASSMSRGGRQETQYF.

The J gene is TRBJ2-7, the V gene TRBV29-1; D is possibly TRBD2 (6 bases). The CDR3 is 13 amino acids. V was cut by 1 base and J by 3 bases, with 10 bases left in between. Germline CDR1 SQVTM, CDR2 ANQGSEA. The CDR3 spells CSVEVRRGYEQYF. For the CDR3, the DNA is TGCAGCGTTGAAGTTAGGAGGGGCTACGAGCAGTACTTC.

The V and J genes are TRBV29-1 and TRBJ1-2; TRBD1 is a possible D gene (5 bases). Germline assignment: CDR1 SQVTM and CDR2 ANQGSEA. V lost 4 bases and J 8 bases, leaving 14 bases between the germline ends. This CDR3 region has 12 residues. DNA of the CDR3: TGCAGCGTTGGGAGTGGGGGAGGCGGCTACACCTTC. Its protein product is CSVGSGGGGYTF.